The present entry profiles one TCR beta chain with its context. The sample originates from a study of T cells after posttransplantation cyclophosphamide. Study-wide findings and caveats: TRB overlap between skin or GI tissue T cells and blood was limited.

The protocol was immunoSEQ multiplex PCR, while the TCRdb copy is restricted to in-frame clones and leaves out a portion. Among more than 150 clones listed, around 66% were seen once. CDR1 is MNHNS and CDR2 is SASEGT in the germline V gene. Trimming left V 1 base short and J 0 bases short, with 10 bases between. This CDR3 comprises 16 residues. Treatment was busulfan-fludarabine conditioning, a marrow graft, and cyclophosphamide on days +3 and +4. CMV pp65-specific CD8+ T cells were sorted with tetramers. The sequencing used CMV-specific CD8+ T cells sorted from blood, collected after allogeneic stem cell transplant with posttransplant cyclophosphamide. Subset meaning: CD8+ T cells sorted with CMV pp65 tetramers. The source of this sequence is a male patient aged 25-45 years who received an allogeneic stem cell transplant from a related donor, was CMV-positive, and had acute GVHD only. Some T cells may trace back to the graft donor. V usage is TRBV6-1 and J usage is TRBJ2-1; the D is unclear. CDR3 in DNA: TGTGCCAGCAGTGAAGGCGCGTTAAGCTCCTACAATGAGCAGTTCTTC. Its translation is CASSEGALSSYNEQFF.